One sample yielded the 10 T cell receptor beta chains listed below, sequenced in a study of T cell responses to AZD1222 COVID-19 vaccine. Sequencing was performed with immunoSEQ multiplex PCR; in TCRdb, only in-frame clones are kept and a portion is missing. Of 100,000 to 130,000 clones listed, about 90% are singletons. This material consisted of peripheral blood, taken on day 0 of AZD1222 vaccination. The receptors shown here come from an adult in good health.

This chain links TRBV12-3 or TRBV12-4 with TRBJ2-7, with D unclear. Trimming left V 2 bases short and J 4 bases short, with 6 bases between. This CDR3 comprises 12 residues. CDR3 protein: CASSLMGYEQYF. As DNA, the CDR3 is TGTGCCAGCAGTTTAATGGGGTACGAGCAGTACTTC.

This clone was seen a few times. The chain links TRBV2 to TRBJ2-7; 11 bases align to TRBD1. CDR3 size: 13 residues. Losses at the gene ends were 8 bases for V and 6 bases for J; bases not matched to a gene: 6. Germline V CDR1 and CDR2: SNHLY, FYNNEI. Here the CDR3 reads CASRDRGRGEQYF. Written as DNA, the CDR3 is TGTGCCAGCCGGGACAGGGGGAGAGGCGAGCAGTACTTC.

The rearrangement joins TRBV27 to TRBJ1-6; D ambiguous. The CDR3 is 17 amino acids. V dropped 0 bases and J dropped 0 bases, with 9 bases sitting between them. Per the germline V gene, CDR1 is MNHEY and CDR2 is SMNVEV (reference sequence). The CDR3 here is CASSLSQSSSYNSPLHF. The DNA for the CDR3 is TGTGCCAGCAGTTTATCGCAGTCGAGCTCCTATAATTCACCCCTCCACTTT.

This clone showed up just once. This chain connects TRBV7-2 to TRBJ1-2; tentatively, D is TRBD1 (6 bases). This CDR3 spans 16 amino acids. With 1 base removed from V and 0 bases from J, the gap between germline ends came to 12 bases. Germline values: CDR1 SGHTA, CDR2 FQGNSA. The CDR3 sequence: CASSLGPAGANYGYTF. The CDR3 DNA is TGTGCCAGCAGCTTAGGCCCAGCAGGGGCTAACTATGGCTACACCTTC.

A remark on this clone: A junction boundary mismatches the germline segment, possibly from a read error. In nucleotides, the CDR3 is TGCAGCGTCGAAGGGGGGCTCAGCGGTAGCAATGAGCAGTTCTTC. This translates into CSVEGGLSGSNEQFF. The genes are TRBV29-1 and TRBJ2-1, with D perhaps being TRBD1 or TRBD2 (6 bases each). The CDR3 consists of 15 residues. Germline lookup yields CDR1 SQVTM and CDR2 ANQGSEA.

V usage is TRBV18 and J usage is TRBJ2-3; D is tentatively TRBD1 or TRBD2 (6 bases each). CDR1 and CDR2 (germline): KGHSH, LQKENI. This CDR3 region has 16 residues. Trimming took off 5 bases at V and 2 bases at J, with 17 bases between the two ends. CDR3 sequence: CASSSQGGLATDTQYF. CDR3 in DNA: TGTGCCAGCTCATCACAGGGAGGTTTGGCCACAGATACGCAGTATTTT.

The V gene is TRBV5-6, the J gene TRBJ1-6; weak D call: TRBD1 (5 bases). CDR1 is SGHDT, CDR2 YYEEEE, per germline. Between the trimmed V and J ends, which lost 4 bases and 1 base, there was a span of 12 bases. This CDR3 comprises 16 residues. This CDR3 is CASSTTDLSYNSPLHF. The CDR3 DNA reads as TGTGCCAGCAGCACGACAGATCTATCCTATAATTCACCCCTCCACTTT.

The chain recombines TRBV10-3 with TRBJ2-2; TRBD2 agrees at 7 bases. Germline V gene lookup returns CDR1 ENHRY and CDR2 SYGVKD. This CDR3 comprises 18 residues. Trimming took 4 bases from V and 0 from J; bases not matched to a gene: 11. The CDR3 DNA reads as TGTGCCATCAGTGGGGAGGGGCCTAACCCCGCGAACACCGGGGAGCTGTTTTTT. Translated: CAISGEGPNPANTGELFF.

The V and J genes are TRBV7-9 and TRBJ1-1; 8 positions agree with TRBD1. CDR3 length: 16 amino acids. Trimming removed 5 bases from V and 0 bases from J; junction bases left unmatched: 8. Germline V CDR1 and CDR2: SEHNR, FQNEAQ (reference sequence). The CDR3: CASSPRQGWLNTEAFF. The CDR3 nucleotides are TGTGCCAGCAGCCCCCGACAGGGGTGGTTGAACACTGAAGCTTTCTTT. Filled out from reference TRBV7-9 and TRBJ1-1, the complete variable domain reads DTGVSQNPRHKITKRGQNVTFRCDPISEHNRLYWYRQTLGQGPEFLTYFQNEAQLEKSRLLSDRFSAERPKGSFSTLEIQRTEQGDSAMYLCASSPRQGWLNTEAFFGQGTRLTVV.

The rearrangement links TRBV3-1 (or the pseudogene TRBV3-2) to TRBJ2-3; 7 nucleotides align to TRBD2. The CDR3 is 14 amino acids. Trimming removed 4 bases from V and 6 bases from J; junction bases left unmatched: 7. Germline CDR1 is LGHDT and CDR2 is YNNKEL (reference sequence). CDR3 sequence reads: CASSRLAVPDTQYF. CDR3 coding DNA: TGTGCCAGCAGCCGTCTAGCGGTTCCTGATACGCAGTATTTT.